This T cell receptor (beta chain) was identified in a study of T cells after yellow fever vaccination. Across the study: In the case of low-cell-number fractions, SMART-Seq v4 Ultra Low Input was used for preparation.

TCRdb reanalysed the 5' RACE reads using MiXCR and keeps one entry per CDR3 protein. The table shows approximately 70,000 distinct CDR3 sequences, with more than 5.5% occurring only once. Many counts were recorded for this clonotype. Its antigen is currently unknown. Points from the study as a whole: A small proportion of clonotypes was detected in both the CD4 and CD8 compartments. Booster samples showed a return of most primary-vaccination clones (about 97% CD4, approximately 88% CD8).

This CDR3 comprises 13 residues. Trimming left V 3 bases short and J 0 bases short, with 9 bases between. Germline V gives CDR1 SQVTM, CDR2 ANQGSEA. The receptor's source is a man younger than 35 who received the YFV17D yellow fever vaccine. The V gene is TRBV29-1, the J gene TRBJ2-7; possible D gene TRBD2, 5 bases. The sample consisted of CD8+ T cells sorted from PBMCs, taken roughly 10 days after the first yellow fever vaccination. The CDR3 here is CSVDSDSSYEQYF. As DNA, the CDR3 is TGCAGCGTTGATAGCGATAGCTCCTACGAGCAGTACTTC.